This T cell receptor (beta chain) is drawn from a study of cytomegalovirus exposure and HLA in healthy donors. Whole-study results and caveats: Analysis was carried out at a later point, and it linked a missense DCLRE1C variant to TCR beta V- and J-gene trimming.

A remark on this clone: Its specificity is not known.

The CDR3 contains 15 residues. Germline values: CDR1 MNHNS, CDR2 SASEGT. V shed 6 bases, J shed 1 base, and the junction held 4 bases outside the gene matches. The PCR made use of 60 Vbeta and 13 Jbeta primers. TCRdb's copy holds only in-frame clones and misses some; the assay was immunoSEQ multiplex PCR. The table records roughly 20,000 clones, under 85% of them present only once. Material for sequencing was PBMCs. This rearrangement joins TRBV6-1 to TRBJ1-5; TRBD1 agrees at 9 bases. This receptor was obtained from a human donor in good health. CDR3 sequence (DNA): TGTGCCAGCAGGCTGGGACAGGGCAGCAATCAGCCCCAGCATTTT. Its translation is CASRLGQGSNQPQHF.